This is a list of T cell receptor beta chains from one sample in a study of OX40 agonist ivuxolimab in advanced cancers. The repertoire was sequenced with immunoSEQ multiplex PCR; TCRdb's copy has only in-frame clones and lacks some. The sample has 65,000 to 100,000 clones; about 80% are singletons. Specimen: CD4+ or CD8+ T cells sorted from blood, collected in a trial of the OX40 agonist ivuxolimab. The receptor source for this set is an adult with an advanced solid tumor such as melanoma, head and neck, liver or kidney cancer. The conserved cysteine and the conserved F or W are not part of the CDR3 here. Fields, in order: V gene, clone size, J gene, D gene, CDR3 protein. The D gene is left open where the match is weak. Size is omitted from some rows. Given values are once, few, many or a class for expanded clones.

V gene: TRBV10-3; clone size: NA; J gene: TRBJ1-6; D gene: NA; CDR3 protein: AIGESTGPSPLH
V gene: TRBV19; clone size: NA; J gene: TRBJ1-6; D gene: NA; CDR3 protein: ASTGHYNSPLH
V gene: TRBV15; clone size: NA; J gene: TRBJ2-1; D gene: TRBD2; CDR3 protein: ATSGQLAGGRNEQF
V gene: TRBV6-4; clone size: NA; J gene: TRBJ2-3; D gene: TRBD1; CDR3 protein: ASSPGTGTDTQY
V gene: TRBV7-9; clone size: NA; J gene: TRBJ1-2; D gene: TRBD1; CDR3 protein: ASSGRDSGNYGYT
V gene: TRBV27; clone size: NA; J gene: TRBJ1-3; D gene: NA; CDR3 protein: ASQGFGNTIY
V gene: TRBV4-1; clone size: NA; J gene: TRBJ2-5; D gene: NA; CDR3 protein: ASSQDRGLKGTETQY
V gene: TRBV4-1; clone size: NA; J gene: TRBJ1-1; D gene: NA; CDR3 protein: ASSQVSPGTDTEAF
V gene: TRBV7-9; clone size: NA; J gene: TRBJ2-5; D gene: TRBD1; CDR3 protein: ASSPWDRPETQY
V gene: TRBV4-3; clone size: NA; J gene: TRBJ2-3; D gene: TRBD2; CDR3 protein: ASSQGTSGSPDFSTDTQY
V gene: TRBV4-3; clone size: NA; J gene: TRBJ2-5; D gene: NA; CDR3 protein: ASSQGVWQETQY
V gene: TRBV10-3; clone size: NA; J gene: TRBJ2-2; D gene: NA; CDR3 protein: AIRTANTGELF
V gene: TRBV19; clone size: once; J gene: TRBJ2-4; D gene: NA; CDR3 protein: ASSMILVGKNIQY
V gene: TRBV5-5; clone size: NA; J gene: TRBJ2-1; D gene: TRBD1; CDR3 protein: ASSVGQSSYNEQF
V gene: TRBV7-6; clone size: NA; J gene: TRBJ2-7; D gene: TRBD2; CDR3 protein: ASSLAGLGGTRSYEQY
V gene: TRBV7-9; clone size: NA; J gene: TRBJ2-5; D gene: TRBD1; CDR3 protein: ASSPGQSLVETQY
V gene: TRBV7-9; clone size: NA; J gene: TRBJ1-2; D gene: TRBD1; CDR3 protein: ASSPGQGGYGYT
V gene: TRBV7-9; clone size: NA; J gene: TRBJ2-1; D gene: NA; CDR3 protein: ASSLVALGSNEQF
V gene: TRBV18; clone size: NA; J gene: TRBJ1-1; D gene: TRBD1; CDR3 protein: ASSPSTGYTEAF
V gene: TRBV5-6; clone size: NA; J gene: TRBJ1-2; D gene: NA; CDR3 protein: ASSLGSMQGTTFT
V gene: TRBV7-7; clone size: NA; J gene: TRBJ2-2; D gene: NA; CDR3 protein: ASSLITASTGELF
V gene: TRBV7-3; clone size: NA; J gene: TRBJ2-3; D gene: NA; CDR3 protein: ASSLDPNTQY